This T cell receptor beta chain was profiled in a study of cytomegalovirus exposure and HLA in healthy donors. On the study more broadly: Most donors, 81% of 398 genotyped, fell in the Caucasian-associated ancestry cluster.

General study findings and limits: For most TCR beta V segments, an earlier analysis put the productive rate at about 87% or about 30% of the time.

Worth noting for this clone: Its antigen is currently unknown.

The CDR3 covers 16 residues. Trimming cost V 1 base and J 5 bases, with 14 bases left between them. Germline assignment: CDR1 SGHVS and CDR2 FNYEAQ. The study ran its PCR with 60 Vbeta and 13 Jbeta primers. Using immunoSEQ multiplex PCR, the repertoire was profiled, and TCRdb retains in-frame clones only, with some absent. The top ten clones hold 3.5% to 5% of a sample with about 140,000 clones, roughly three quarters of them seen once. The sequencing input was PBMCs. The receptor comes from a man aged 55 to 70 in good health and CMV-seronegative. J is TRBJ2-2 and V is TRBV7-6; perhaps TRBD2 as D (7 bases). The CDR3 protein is CASSLVGGASTGELFF. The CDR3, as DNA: TGTGCCAGCAGCTTAGTTGGGGGGGCGTCAACCGGGGAGCTGTTTTTT.